Below, 29 T cell receptor beta chains from the same sample are listed, as sequenced in a study of blood T cell repertoires in COVID-19. Profiling relied on immunoSEQ multiplex PCR, and the TCRdb table lists in-frame clones only, not all of them. Here the sample spans about 90,000 clones, almost 95% being singletons. Sample: peripheral blood. The receptors here all came from a woman aged 60-70 years with active COVID-19.

The chain recombines TRBV9 with TRBJ2-2; TRBD2 agrees at 10 bases. The trim removed 5 bases at V and 3 bases at J, leaving 4 bases unmatched. The CDR3 has 15 amino acids. Per germline, CDR1 SGDLS and CDR2 YYNGEE. The CDR3 nucleotides read TGTGCCAGCAGGGAGCGGGAGGGGTACACCGGGGAGCTGTTTTTT. Encoded protein: CASREREGYTGELFF.

This chain connects TRBV5-1 to TRBJ2-3; 8 bases align to TRBD1. Germline V gene lookup returns CDR1 SGHRS and CDR2 YFSETQ. The CDR3 covers 15 residues. J gave up 4 bases and V 2 bases, and 6 bases lay outside the gene matches. This chain's CDR3 is CASSFSGGGSDTQYF. CDR3 nucleotides: TGCGCCAGCAGCTTTTCAGGGGGCGGTTCAGATACGCAGTATTTT. Drawing the rest from reference TRBV5-1 and TRBJ2-3, the complete variable domain is KAGVTQTPRYLIKTRGQQVTLSCSPISGHRSVSWYQQTPGQGLQFLFEYFSETQRNKGNFPGRFSGRQFSNSRSEMNVSTLELGDSALYLCASSFSGGGSDTQYFGPGTRLTVL.

The chain couples TRBV27 to TRBJ1-1; 10 bases are shared with TRBD1. This CDR3 has 13 amino acids. Germline trimming cut 6 bases from V and 3 bases from J; bases unmatched to any gene: 1. Germline lookup yields CDR1 MNHEY and CDR2 SMNVEV (reference sequence). The CDR3 here is CASRGQGYTEAFF. The CDR3 DNA follows: TGTGCCAGCAGGGGACAGGGGTACACTGAAGCTTTCTTT.

The chain carries TRBV19 and TRBJ1-1; 7 bases agree with TRBD1. V lost 3 bases and J lost 5; bases outside the gene matches: 0. This CDR3 has 12 amino acids. Germline V gene lookup returns CDR1 LNHDA and CDR2 SQIVND (reference sequence). CDR3 sequence reads: CASSIRGTEAFF. The CDR3 nucleotides read TGTGCCAGTAGTATCAGGGGGACTGAAGCTTTCTTT.

The J gene is TRBJ1-1, the V gene TRBV24-1, with D unresolved. Trimming left V 4 bases short and J 3 bases short, with 5 bases between. The CDR3 consists of 12 residues. The V gene's germline CDR1 is KGHDR and CDR2 SFDVKD. The CDR3 coding sequence is TGTGCCACCAGTGACGAGCACACTGAAGCTTTCTTT. Amino acid sequence: CATSDEHTEAFF.

V and J are TRBV7-2 and TRBJ2-7, with D possibly TRBD2 on 6 matching bases. The germline CDR1 and CDR2 sequences are SGHTA and FQGNSA. The CDR3 sequence is 15 residues long. Trimming removed 5 bases at V and 1 base at J, with 15 bases between. The DNA of the CDR3 is TGTGCCAGCAGCGGGGACTGGCGGGCTTCCTACGAGCAGTACTTC. Its translation: CASSGDWRASYEQYF.

The CDR3 sequence is CASSYSGDEAFF. In DNA, the CDR3 is TGTGCCAGCAGTTACTCCGGTGATGAAGCTTTCTTT. The chain combines TRBV6-6 with TRBJ1-1; D unresolved. The CDR3 is 12 amino acids. The germline V and J ends were trimmed by 0 bases and 7 bases, with 6 bases remaining between them. Per germline, CDR1 MNHNY and CDR2 SVGAGI (reference sequence).

The chain is built from TRBV19 and TRBJ1-5; D might be TRBD1 (6 bases). Deletions cut 7 bases from V and 7 bases from J, with 14 bases between. Germline V CDR1 and CDR2: LNHDA, SQIVND (reference sequence). There are 13 residues in the CDR3. For the CDR3, the DNA is TGTGCCAGTAAGCACAGGGATGACCAGCCCCAGCATTTT. The encoded protein is CASKHRDDQPQHF.

The V call is TRBV28, the J call TRBJ1-1; D gene ambiguous. Trimming left V 3 bases short and J 4 bases short, with 15 bases between. The CDR3 spans 15 residues. Germline assignment: CDR1 MDHEN and CDR2 SYDVKM. CDR3 coding DNA: TGTGCCAGCAGTTTTCTAACGGGAATGGGCACTGAAGCTTTCTTT. The encoded protein is CASSFLTGMGTEAFF.

The chain couples TRBV5-3 to TRBJ2-1; D possibly corresponds to TRBD2 (5 bases). TRBV5-3 is filed as an ORF, its function uncertain. The V end was cut by 4 bases, the J end by 4 bases, with 15 bases between. The CDR3 is made up of 15 amino acids. The CDR3 is CARSPRTGDYNEQFF. Written as DNA, the CDR3 is TGTGCCAGAAGCCCCAGGACTGGGGATTACAATGAGCAGTTCTTC.

This clone came up once. The J gene is TRBJ1-6, the V gene TRBV30; 7 bases match TRBD1. This CDR3 has 16 residues. Germline V gene lookup returns CDR1 GTSNPN and CDR2 SVGIG (reference sequence). J was trimmed by 4 bases and V by 3 bases; bases with no gene match: 9. As DNA, the CDR3 is TGTGCCTGGAGGCGGGCCGGGACAGTTTATAATTCACCCCTCCACTTT. Residues: CAWRRAGTVYNSPLHF.

The J gene is TRBJ1-5, the V gene TRBV12-5, with a tentative D call TRBD1 (5 bases). The CDR3 totals 17 residues. Per the germline V gene, CDR1 is LGHNT and CDR2 is FRNRAP. With 3 bases removed from V and 5 bases from J, the gap between germline ends came to 20 bases. CDR3 sequence: CASGFFWQGSSDQPQHF. DNA for the CDR3: TGTGCTAGTGGTTTTTTCTGGCAGGGTAGTTCCGATCAGCCCCAGCATTTT. The whole variable domain, remainder taken from reference TRBV12-5 and TRBJ1-5, is DARVTQTPRHKVTEMGQEVTMRCQPILGHNTVFWYRQTMMQGLELLAYFRNRAPLDDSGMPKDRFSAEMPDATLATLKIQPSEPRDSAVYFCASGFFWQGSSDQPQHFGDGTRLSIL.

J is TRBJ2-3 and V is TRBV29-1, with 7 bases that match TRBD1. CDR1 is SQVTM, CDR2 ANQGSEA, per germline. This CDR3 is built from 15 residues. V lost 7 bases and J lost 2; bases outside the gene matches: 12. In nucleotides, the CDR3 is TGCAGCGCTGGGGGTGGGGACAGAGTCACAGATACGCAGTATTTT. Translated: CSAGGGDRVTDTQYF.

The rearrangement joins TRBV28 to TRBJ1-2, with D perhaps matching TRBD1 (6 bases). From germline, CDR1 is MDHEN and CDR2 SYDVKM. Trimming took off 2 bases at V and 5 bases at J, with 12 bases between the two ends. The CDR3 runs 14 residues. CDR3 protein: CASSLRGGGYGYTF. The CDR3 DNA sequence: TGTGCCAGCAGTTTACGGGGGGGCGGGTATGGCTACACCTTC.

The chain links TRBV2 to TRBJ2-7; weak D call: TRBD2 (6 bases). Looked up from germline, CDR1 is SNHLY and CDR2 is FYNNEI. Trimming took off 3 bases at V and 7 bases at J, with 10 bases between the two ends. CDR3 size: 12 residues. CDR3 coding DNA: TGTGCCAGCAGTGATCGAGGGAGGGAGCAGTACTTC. Translated, it gives CASSDRGREQYF.

The chain carries TRBV7-2 and TRBJ2-7, with 9 bases identical to TRBD2. Per the germline V gene, CDR1 is SGHTA and CDR2 is FQGNSA. V shed 5 bases and J 4 bases; nucleotides not matched to a gene: 15. The CDR3 runs 17 residues. The chain's CDR3 is CASSPRGGSGSLYEQYF. The CDR3 DNA sequence: TGTGCCAGCAGCCCGCGGGGTGGTAGCGGGAGTCTATACGAGCAGTACTTC.

This clone was observed a handful of times. V usage is TRBV6-1 and J usage is TRBJ1-5; D gene uncertain. Germline CDR1 MNHNS, CDR2 SASEGT. V lost 3 bases and J lost 7, with 7 bases in between. The CDR3 is made up of 12 amino acids. CDR3 in amino acids: CASSERAQPQHF. CDR3 in DNA: TGTGCCAGCAGTGAGAGGGCGCAGCCCCAGCATTTT.

This chain connects TRBV19 to TRBJ2-7, with TRBD2 identical over 11 bases. The CDR3 length is 16 residues. The junction had 6 bases not matched to a gene; V was cut back by 3 bases and J by 2 bases. Germline-derived CDR1 and CDR2 are LNHDA and SQIVND (reference sequence). The CDR3 here is CASSILAGGRPYEQYF. In nucleotides, the CDR3 is TGTGCCAGTAGTATTCTAGCGGGGGGCAGGCCCTACGAGCAGTACTTC. Based on the CDR3 plus reference TRBV19 and TRBJ2-7, the full variable domain is DGGITQSPKYLFRKEGQNVTLSCEQNLNHDAMYWYRQDPGQGLRLIYYSQIVNDFQKGDIAEGYSVSREKKESFPLTVTSAQKNPTAFYLCASSILAGGRPYEQYFGPGTRLTVT.

This clone has just a few counts. The CDR3 DNA sequence: TGTGCCAGCAGCTTAGAAAGGAATACTAGCGGGAGTGGGGGCACAGATACGCAGTATTTT. Residues: CASSLERNTSGSGGTDTQYF. The chain recombines TRBV11-3 with TRBJ2-3, with 11 bases lining up with TRBD2. The junction had 12 bases not matched to a gene; V was cut back by 0 bases and J by 1 base. The germline gives CDR1 SGHNT, CDR2 YENEEA. The CDR3 is 20 residues long.

The genes are TRBV5-1 and TRBJ2-5; 8 nucleotides agree with TRBD1. The CDR3 spans 18 residues. Germline CDR1 SGHRS, CDR2 YFSETQ. V dropped 1 base and J dropped 0; count of bases not matched to a gene: 11. The CDR3 DNA follows: TGCGCCAGCAGCTTGAGGTCCCGACAGGGGCCTTACCAAGAGACCCAGTACTTC. This translates into CASSLRSRQGPYQETQYF.

CDR3 in amino acids: CASSPRTGAATNEKLFF. The CDR3 coding sequence is TGTGCCAGTAGTCCACGGACAGGGGCGGCAACTAATGAAAAACTGTTTTTT. The chain uses TRBV19 and TRBJ1-4, with TRBD1 matching 9 bases. This CDR3 has 17 residues. The V gene's germline CDR1 is LNHDA and CDR2 SQIVND (reference sequence). The ends lost 5 bases at V and 0 bases at J; junction bases unmatched: 7.

The J gene is TRBJ2-5, the V gene TRBV6-5; 7 bases are shared with TRBD2. Per germline, CDR1 MNHEY and CDR2 SVGAGI. V dropped 6 bases and J dropped 4; count of bases not matched to a gene: 8. The CDR3 extends over 14 amino acids. Here the CDR3 reads CASRWGGSRETQYF. The CDR3 bases are TGTGCCAGCAGATGGGGCGGGAGCCGAGAGACCCAGTACTTC.

The chain uses TRBV2 and TRBJ2-1; D is possibly TRBD2 (7 bases). There are 13 residues in the CDR3. The germline V gene encodes CDR1 SNHLY and CDR2 FYNNEI. The V gene lost 7 bases and the J gene lost 7 bases, with 14 bases spanning the gap. CDR3 residues: CASTGGHGNEQFF. In DNA, the CDR3 is TGTGCCAGCACCGGGGGGCATGGAAATGAGCAGTTCTTC.

In DNA, the CDR3 is TGTGCCAGAAGCTTGGAAGGACAGGGATACAATGAGCAGTTCTTC. It translates to CARSLEGQGYNEQFF. This sequence joins TRBV5-3 and TRBJ2-1, with 8 positions matching TRBD1. TRBV5-3 is an ORF, with its function uncertain. Losses at the gene ends were 0 bases for V and 4 bases for J; bases not matched to a gene: 3. The CDR3 sequence is 15 residues long.

The V gene is TRBV5-1, the J gene TRBJ1-5, with 9 bases matching TRBD1. This CDR3 has 15 residues. The ends lost 3 bases at V and 0 bases at J; junction bases unmatched: 1. Per germline, CDR1 SGHRS and CDR2 YFSETQ. CDR3: CASSSTGGSNQPQHF. DNA of the CDR3: TGCGCCAGCAGCTCGACAGGGGGTAGCAATCAGCCCCAGCATTTT. The full variable domain, completed using reference TRBV5-1 and TRBJ1-5, is KAGVTQTPRYLIKTRGQQVTLSCSPISGHRSVSWYQQTPGQGLQFLFEYFSETQRNKGNFPGRFSGRQFSNSRSEMNVSTLELGDSALYLCASSSTGGSNQPQHFGDGTRLSIL.

The rearrangement links TRBV7-2 to TRBJ2-7; TRBD1 is a possible D gene (7 bases). V dropped 5 bases and J dropped 0 bases, with 14 bases sitting between them. Germline V gene data show CDR1 as SGHTA and CDR2 as FQGNSA. The CDR3 runs 15 residues. The CDR3 DNA reads TGTGCCAGCAGCCCAGGGGGGATTAGCTCCTACGAGCAGTACTTC. Translation: CASSPGGISSYEQYF.

This clone was observed a single time. The chain recombines TRBV12-3 or TRBV12-4 with TRBJ1-2; 9 bases map to TRBD1. The CDR3 contains 13 residues. Unmatched junction bases numbered 5, after V lost 6 bases and J lost 6 bases. The chain's CDR3 is CASSYRGQNGYTF. The CDR3 bases are TGTGCCAGCAGCTACAGGGGGCAAAATGGCTACACCTTC.

The chain has TRBV28 and TRBJ2-5; a possible D gene is TRBD2 (6 bases). Germline CDR1 and CDR2: MDHEN and SYDVKM. V lost 6 bases and J lost 5, with 13 bases in between. The CDR3 length is 13 residues. CDR3 sequence: CASSRSGGETQYF. The CDR3 DNA is TGTGCCAGCAGCCGTAGCGGCGGGGAGACCCAGTACTTC.

The CDR3 is CASSLGTLYNSPLHF. CDR3 sequence (DNA): TGTGCCAGCAGCCTCGGGACACTTTATAATTCACCCCTCCACTTT. The rearrangement joins TRBV5-6 to TRBJ1-6; weak D call: TRBD1 (6 bases). Trimming left V 4 bases short and J 4 bases short, with 12 bases between. Germline V lookup: CDR1 SGHDT, CDR2 YYEEEE. The CDR3 runs to 15 residues.